What follows describes a single TCR beta chain. The V end lost 0 bases, the J end lost 8 bases, and 9 bases lay between the germline ends. Germline V CDR1 and CDR2: SGHDT, YYEEEE. The CDR3 has 13 residues. Original processing notes: Reference gene primer amplification gave estimated nucleated cell counts. TCRdb keeps only in-frame clones here, not all; method: immunoSEQ multiplex PCR. The DNA was the basis for D and trimming; V, J and clone size are from that table. The repertoire includes over 150,000 clones, around 80% of them detected once, and around 14% sits in the top ten. The data were taken from a study of blood T cell repertoires in COVID-19. In the study overall: The United States, Italy and Spain provided the acute and convalescent COVID-19 samples. PBMCs, B-cell-depleted T cells, or T cells provided the cDNA or gDNA that made up the material.

Sample: peripheral blood. This rearrangement joins TRBV5-6 to TRBJ2-1; D perhaps matches TRBD2 (5 bases). The sequence derives from a human donor in a cohort sampled during active COVID-19. The CDR3 region has the DNA TGTGCCAGCAGCTTGGGTAGTAGCGATGAGCAGTTCTTC. Translated, it gives CASSLGSSDEQFF.